Listed below are T cell receptor beta chains from one sample, sequenced in a study of blood T cells in healthy people across ages. Each CDR3 protein is one row after TCRdb ran MiXCR on the 5' RACE reads. Of approximately 1.5 million distinct CDR3 sequences in the sample, approximately 32% were seen once. Sequencing was performed on blood. These receptors were taken from a young woman in good health. Each CDR3 is given with its conserved first and last residue. D genes are given only for firm matches. Some rows have no size entry. The others give once, few or many, or a class for an expanded clone.

V: TRBV6-6; D: -; size: few; J: TRBJ1-1; DNA: TGTGCCAGCAGGATGGAGGGCACTGAAGCTTTCTTT; CDR3: CASRMEGTEAFF
V: TRBV27; D: -; size: few; J: TRBJ2-5; DNA: TGTGCCAGCAGTCGCCAAGGGGTTCAAGAGACCCAGTACTTC; CDR3: CASSRQGVQETQYF
V: TRBV25-1; D: -; size: -; J: TRBJ1-2; DNA: TGTGCCAGCAGTGGGGTCTACTCGGGCCACACCTTC; CDR3: CASSGVYSGHTF
V: TRBV4-2; D: -; size: few; J: TRBJ2-3; DNA: TGTGCCAGCAGCCAAGATCGCCTAGGTCCATGGGATACGCAGTATTTT; CDR3: CASSQDRLGPWDTQYF
V: TRBV2; D: -; size: -; J: TRBJ1-1; DNA: TGTGCCACCCGGCGCTGGGGAAACACTGAAGCTTTCTTT; CDR3: CATRRWGNTEAFF
V: TRBV30; D: -; size: -; J: TRBJ1-2; DNA: TGTGCCTGGAGTGTATCAGGGTCCGGCTACACCTTC; CDR3: CAWSVSGSGYTF
V: TRBV6-4; D: -; size: -; J: TRBJ2-7; DNA: TGTGCCAGCAGTGACCCGCCCGGGACACACTCCTACGAGCAGTACTTC; CDR3: CASSDPPGTHSYEQYF
V: TRBV3-1; D: TRBD2; size: -; J: TRBJ2-3; DNA: TGTGCCAGCAGCCCTGGACTAGCGGAGCCCACAGATACGCAGTATTTT; CDR3: CASSPGLAEPTDTQYF
V: TRBV6-1; D: -; size: -; J: TRBJ1-5; DNA: TGTGCTAGCAGTGAATCGGGGAGGCAGCCCCAGCATTTT; CDR3: CASSESGRQPQHF
V: TRBV10-3; D: -; size: -; J: TRBJ2-3; DNA: TGTGCCATCAGGCCATTTAGCACAGATACGCAGTATTTT; CDR3: CAIRPFSTDTQYF
V: TRBV4-1; D: TRBD1; size: many; J: TRBJ1-2; DNA: TGCGCCAGCAGCCAAGGGGGACAGGGTGACTATGGCTACACCTTC; CDR3: CASSQGGQGDYGYTF
V: TRBV5-4; D: -; size: -; J: TRBJ2-2; DNA: TGTGCCAGCAACGGCCCGGCCGGGGAGCTGTTTTTT; CDR3: CASNGPAGELFF
V: TRBV4-1; D: TRBD2; size: -; J: TRBJ2-7; DNA: TGCGCCAGCAGCCAAGATCCCCTAGCGGGGGCCACCTACGAGCAGTACTTC; CDR3: CASSQDPLAGATYEQYF
V: TRBV20-1; D: -; size: few; J: TRBJ2-2; DNA: TGCAGTGCCACCTATACAATCGGGGAGCTGTTTTTT; CDR3: CSATYTIGELFF
V: TRBV6-2/TRBV6-3; D: TRBD2; size: -; J: TRBJ2-7; DNA: TGTGCCAGCAAAGAGGGGACTAGCGGGAACTACGAGCAGTACTTC; CDR3: CASKEGTSGNYEQYF
V: TRBV6-1; D: TRBD2; size: -; J: TRBJ2-1; DNA: TGTGCCAGCAGTGTTCTAGCGGGGGCCATTGAGCAGTTCTTC; CDR3: CASSVLAGAIEQFF
V: TRBV14; D: -; size: -; J: TRBJ2-1; DNA: TGTGCCAGCAGCCAAGGGGGATCATTTGATGAGCAGTTCTTC; CDR3: CASSQGGSFDEQFF
V: TRBV12-3/TRBV12-4; D: -; size: -; J: TRBJ1-5; DNA: TGTGCCAGCAGTTTCGGGGGGCGCAGTGGTAATCAGCCCCAGCATTTT; CDR3: CASSFGGRSGNQPQHF
V: TRBV5-1; D: TRBD1; size: -; J: TRBJ2-7; DNA: TGCGCCAGCAGCTACCGGGACAGGCCCTCCTACGAGCAGTACTTC; CDR3: CASSYRDRPSYEQYF
V: TRBV12-3/TRBV12-4; D: -; size: -; J: TRBJ1-1; DNA: TGTGCCAGCAGTTTAAGTTTACAGGGTACTGAAGCTTTCTTT; CDR3: CASSLSLQGTEAFF
V: TRBV7-6; D: TRBD1; size: -; J: TRBJ1-4; DNA: TGTGCCAGCAGCTTAGGACAGGGGAAAAGTGAAAAACTGTTTTTT; CDR3: CASSLGQGKSEKLFF
V: TRBV28; D: -; size: many; J: TRBJ2-7; DNA: TGTGCCAGCAGTTTGGGACCTACCTACGAGCAGTACTTC; CDR3: CASSLGPTYEQYF
V: TRBV7-2; D: TRBD2; size: few; J: TRBJ2-3; DNA: TGTGCCAGCAGACGGACTAGAAGCACAGATACGCAGTATTTT; CDR3: CASRRTRSTDTQYF
V: TRBV28; D: -; size: -; J: TRBJ1-1; DNA: TGTGCCAGCAGTTTGGGGACAAGGCTCATGAACACTGAAGCTTTCTTT; CDR3: CASSLGTRLMNTEAFF
V: TRBV12-3/TRBV12-4; D: -; size: few; J: TRBJ1-1; DNA: TGTGCCAGCACTCTGGGGGGCGGAAACACTGAAGCTTTCTTT; CDR3: CASTLGGGNTEAFF
V: TRBV6-1; D: -; size: -; J: TRBJ2-7; DNA: TGTGCCAGCAGTGAATTCTTCCTCGAGCAGTACTTC; CDR3: CASSEFFLEQYF
V: TRBV7-9; D: TRBD1; size: -; J: TRBJ2-3; DNA: TGTGCCAGCAGCAGTCTCGGGACAGGGGGGTTTGATACGCAGTATTTT; CDR3: CASSSLGTGGFDTQYF
V: TRBV7-3; D: -; size: few; J: TRBJ2-7; DNA: TGTGCCAGCAGCTGTAAGGGACAAAAGAGCTCCTACGAGCAGTACTTC; CDR3: CASSCKGQKSSYEQYF
V: TRBV10-3; D: -; size: -; J: TRBJ1-2; DNA: TGTGCCATCAGTCCAGGGTCTACTTTTACCGGCTACACCTTC; CDR3: CAISPGSTFTGYTF
V: TRBV20-1; D: -; size: few; J: TRBJ1-2; DNA: TGCAGTGCTAGAGGATCCTCTGGGGACTATGGCTACACCTTC; CDR3: CSARGSSGDYGYTF
V: TRBV6-6; D: TRBD1; size: -; J: TRBJ2-7; DNA: TGTGCCAGCAGTCCAAGGACAGGGCGGCCTGGCGAGCAGTACTTC; CDR3: CASSPRTGRPGEQYF
V: TRBV6-4; D: TRBD1; size: -; J: TRBJ2-7; DNA: TGTGCCAGCCTGTCAAGTGGACAGGGCCTAAAACAGGGGTACGAGCAGTACTTC; CDR3: CASLSSGQGLKQGYEQYF
V: TRBV20-1; D: -; size: -; J: TRBJ2-7; DNA: TGCAGTGCTAACCACAGGGCTCACTCCTACGAGCAGTACTTC; CDR3: CSANHRAHSYEQYF
V: TRBV5-5; D: TRBD2; size: -; J: TRBJ2-1; DNA: TGTGCCAGCACACTAGCGGGAAGCAATGAGCAGTTCTTC; CDR3: CASTLAGSNEQFF
V: TRBV12-3/TRBV12-4; D: -; size: once; J: TRBJ1-2; DNA: TGTGCCAGCAGTTTCGTTCATTGGACCGTACGGTGGTCATACGGCTACACCTTC; CDR3: CASSFVHWTVRWSYGYTF
V: TRBV28; D: TRBD2; size: -; J: TRBJ2-7; DNA: TGTGCCAGCAGTAGTCCGGGACTAGGAGCATACGAGCAGTACTTC; CDR3: CASSSPGLGAYEQYF
V: TRBV4-1; D: -; size: few; J: TRBJ2-1; DNA: TGCGCCAGCAGCCACGTACACGGGTGGAATGAGCAGTTCTTC; CDR3: CASSHVHGWNEQFF
V: TRBV27; D: TRBD2; size: few; J: TRBJ2-5; DNA: TGTGCCAGCAGTAGGACTAGCGTGGGTAGAGGGGGCCAAGAGACCCAGTACTTC; CDR3: CASSRTSVGRGGQETQYF
V: TRBV10-3; D: -; size: -; J: TRBJ2-2; DNA: TGTGCCATCAAAATTGCGGGGAACACCGGGGAGCTGTTTTTT; CDR3: CAIKIAGNTGELFF
V: TRBV5-1; D: -; size: -; J: TRBJ2-7; DNA: TGCGCCAGCAGCTTGGACGCCGGCAGGGTGGCCGGATCAAGCTCCTACGAGCAGTACTTC; CDR3: CASSLDAGRVAGSSSYEQYF
V: TRBV3-1; D: -; size: -; J: TRBJ2-1; DNA: TGTGCCAGCAGCCAAGAAAGGACAGATGGGCAGAATGAGCAGTTCTTC; CDR3: CASSQERTDGQNEQFF
V: TRBV2; D: TRBD1; size: few; J: TRBJ1-1; DNA: TGTGCCAGCAGTGTTCGGGACAGGAAGAACACTGAAGCTTTCTTT; CDR3: CASSVRDRKNTEAFF
V: TRBV24-1; D: TRBD2; size: -; J: TRBJ2-3; DNA: TGTGCCACAGCCGGGACTAGCGGGGGGTATGGCACAGATACGCAGTATTTT; CDR3: CATAGTSGGYGTDTQYF
V: TRBV20-1; D: -; size: few; J: TRBJ2-1; DNA: TGCAGTGGAGGATCCTACAATGAGCAGTTCTTC; CDR3: CSGGSYNEQFF
V: TRBV5-1; D: TRBD2; size: few; J: TRBJ2-5; DNA: TGCGCCAGCAGCCCGTCTAGCGGGAGGGCCTTGGGCCAAGAGACCCAGTACTTC; CDR3: CASSPSSGRALGQETQYF
V: TRBV20-1; D: TRBD1; size: -; J: TRBJ2-1; DNA: TGCAGTGCTTCGGACAGGGAGGTCTACAATGAGCAGTTCTTC; CDR3: CSASDREVYNEQFF
V: TRBV28; D: TRBD2; size: few; J: TRBJ2-7; DNA: TGTGCCAGCAGTTTTGCAGCGGGAGCCTACGAGCAGTACTTC; CDR3: CASSFAAGAYEQYF
V: TRBV27; D: TRBD1; size: -; J: TRBJ2-1; DNA: TGTGCCAGCAGAATACAGGGGTCCTACAATGAGCAGTTCTTC; CDR3: CASRIQGSYNEQFF
V: TRBV11-2; D: -; size: few; J: TRBJ2-1; DNA: TGTGCCAGCAGCTTCGGGGGGCCCTCGAGTGCCTACAATGAGCAGTTCTTC; CDR3: CASSFGGPSSAYNEQFF
V: TRBV5-1; D: -; size: -; J: TRBJ1-2; DNA: TGCGCCAGCAGCTTGGACAGAAAGAAATTTTACACCTTC; CDR3: CASSLDRKKFYTF
V: TRBV6-6; D: -; size: few; J: TRBJ1-1; DNA: TGTGCCAGCAGTCCCGGTACGGGGGTGAACACTGAAGCTTTCTTT; CDR3: CASSPGTGVNTEAFF
V: TRBV25-1; D: TRBD2; size: -; J: TRBJ2-1; DNA: TGTGCCAGCAGTGAATCCCCAGCGGGACGTCAGAGTGAGCAGTTCTTC; CDR3: CASSESPAGRQSEQFF
V: TRBV9; D: -; size: -; J: TRBJ2-7; DNA: TGTGCCAGCAGCGGGCCCCGGGACGAGCAGTACTTC; CDR3: CASSGPRDEQYF
V: TRBV5-5; D: -; size: -; J: TRBJ1-5; DNA: TGTGCCAGCAGCTTGGGAAGCAGGCGATATCAGCCCCAGCATTTT; CDR3: CASSLGSRRYQPQHF
V: TRBV6-1; D: TRBD1; size: few; J: TRBJ2-7; DNA: TGTGCCAGCAGTGAATCGACAGGGTGGTACGAGCAGTACTTC; CDR3: CASSESTGWYEQYF
V: TRBV20-1; D: -; size: -; J: TRBJ2-1; DNA: TGCAGTGCTAGGAGGGAGCAGTTCTTC; CDR3: CSARREQFF
V: TRBV6-2/TRBV6-3; D: -; size: -; J: TRBJ1-2; DNA: TGTGCCAGCAAGACAGGCTCCTATGGCTACACCTTC; CDR3: CASKTGSYGYTF
V: TRBV6-2/TRBV6-3; D: -; size: -; J: TRBJ2-7; DNA: TGTGCCAGCAGTTCCATAAGAGGGCGAAGCTCCTACGAGCAGTACTTC; CDR3: CASSSIRGRSSYEQYF
V: TRBV29-1; D: TRBD2; size: -; J: TRBJ2-1; DNA: TGCAGCGGCCTCGGAAGGCCTAGCGGGATCCTCTCCTACAATGAGCAGTTCTTC; CDR3: CSGLGRPSGILSYNEQFF